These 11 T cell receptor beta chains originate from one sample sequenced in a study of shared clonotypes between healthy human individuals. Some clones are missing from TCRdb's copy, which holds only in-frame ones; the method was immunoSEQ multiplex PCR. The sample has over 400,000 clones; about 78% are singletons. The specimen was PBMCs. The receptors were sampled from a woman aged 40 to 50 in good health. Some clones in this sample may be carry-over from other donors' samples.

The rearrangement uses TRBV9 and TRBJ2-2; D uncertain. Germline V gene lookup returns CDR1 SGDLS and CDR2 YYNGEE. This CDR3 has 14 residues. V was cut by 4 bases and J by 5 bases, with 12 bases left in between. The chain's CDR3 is CASSRERVTGELFF. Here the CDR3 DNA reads TGTGCCAGCAGCAGAGAACGGGTAACCGGGGAGCTGTTTTTT.

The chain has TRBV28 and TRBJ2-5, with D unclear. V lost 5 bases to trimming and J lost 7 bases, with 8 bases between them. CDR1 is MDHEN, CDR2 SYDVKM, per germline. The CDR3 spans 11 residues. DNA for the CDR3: TGTGCCAGCAGTGATCCTGGGACCCAGTACTTC. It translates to CASSDPGTQYF.

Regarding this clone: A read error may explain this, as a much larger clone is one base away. Here the CDR3 reads CASSQDIGTENEELFF. In nucleotides, the CDR3 is TGTGCCAGCAGCCAAGATATCGGGACGGAAAATGAAGAACTGTTTTTT. The V gene is TRBV4-2, the J gene TRBJ1-4, with a possible D match to TRBD1 (5 bases). CDR1 and CDR2 (germline): LGHNA, YNFKEQ. This CDR3 spans 16 amino acids.

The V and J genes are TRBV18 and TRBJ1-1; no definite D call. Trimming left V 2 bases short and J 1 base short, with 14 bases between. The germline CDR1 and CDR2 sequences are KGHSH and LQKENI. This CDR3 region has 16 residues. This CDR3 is CASSPDLIRENTEAFF. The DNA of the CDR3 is TGTGCCAGCTCACCAGATTTAATCCGGGAGAACACTGAAGCTTTCTTT.

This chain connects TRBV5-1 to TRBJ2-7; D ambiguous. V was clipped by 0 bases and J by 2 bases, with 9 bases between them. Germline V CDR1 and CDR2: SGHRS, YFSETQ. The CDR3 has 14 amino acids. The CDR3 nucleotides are TGCGCCAGCAGCTTGGATCCAGGACCCTACGAGCAGTACTTC. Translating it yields CASSLDPGPYEQYF.

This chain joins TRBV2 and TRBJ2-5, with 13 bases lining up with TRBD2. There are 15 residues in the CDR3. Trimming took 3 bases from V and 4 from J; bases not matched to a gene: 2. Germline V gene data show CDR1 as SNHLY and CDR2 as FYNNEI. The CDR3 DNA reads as TGTGCCAGCAGTGACGGACTAGCGGGGGTAGAGACCCAGTACTTC. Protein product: CASSDGLAGVETQYF.

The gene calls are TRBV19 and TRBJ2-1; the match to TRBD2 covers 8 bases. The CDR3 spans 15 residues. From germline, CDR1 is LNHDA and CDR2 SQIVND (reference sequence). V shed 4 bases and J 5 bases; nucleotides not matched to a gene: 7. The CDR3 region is CASSNTGGPDNEQFF. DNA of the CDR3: TGTGCCAGTAGTAATACGGGGGGGCCTGACAATGAGCAGTTCTTC.

As DNA, the CDR3 is TGTGCCAGTACGGGGGGCTCCTACAATGAGCAGTTCTTC. Encoded protein: CASTGGSYNEQFF. The chain links TRBV10-3 to TRBJ2-1, with TRBD2 matching over 7 bases. There are 13 residues in the CDR3. V was pared by 10 bases and J by 0 bases, with 3 bases of the junction left unmatched. Germline CDR1 ENHRY, CDR2 SYGVKD.

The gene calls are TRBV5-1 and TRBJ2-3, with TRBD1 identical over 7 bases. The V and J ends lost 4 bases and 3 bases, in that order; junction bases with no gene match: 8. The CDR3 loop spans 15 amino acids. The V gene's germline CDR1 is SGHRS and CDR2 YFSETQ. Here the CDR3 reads CASSVGDSPTDTQYF. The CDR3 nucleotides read TGCGCCAGCAGCGTAGGGGACAGTCCTACAGATACGCAGTATTTT.

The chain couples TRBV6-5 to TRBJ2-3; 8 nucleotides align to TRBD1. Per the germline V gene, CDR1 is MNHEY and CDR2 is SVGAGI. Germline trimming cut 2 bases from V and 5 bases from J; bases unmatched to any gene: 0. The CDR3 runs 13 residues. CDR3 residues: CASSYGTGDTQYF. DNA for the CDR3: TGTGCCAGCAGTTACGGGACAGGAGATACGCAGTATTTT.

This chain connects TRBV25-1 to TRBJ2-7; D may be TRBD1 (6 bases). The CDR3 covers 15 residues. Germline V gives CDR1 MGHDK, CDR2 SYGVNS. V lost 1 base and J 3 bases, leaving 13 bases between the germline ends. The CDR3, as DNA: TGTGCCAGCAGTGAATCCCTGGGCAGGGGCTACGAGCAGTACTTC. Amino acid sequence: CASSESLGRGYEQYF.